Sequencing of this TCR beta chain was carried out in a study of early T cells in non-severe SARS-CoV-2 infection. The study's findings and limits: Matching with VDJdb favored anti-spike CD8 responses (missing private and CD4 specificities).

As to this clonotype: Antigen specificity is unknown.

TCRdb reprocessed the 5' RACE reads with MiXCR, giving one entry per CDR3 protein. The sample has roughly 99,000 distinct CDR3 sequences, approximately 12% seen once; the top ten hold approximately 4.7%. Germline V lookup: CDR1 SEHNR, CDR2 FQNEAQ (reference sequence). CDR3 size: 13 residues. V lost 5 bases, J lost 4 bases, and 2 bases stayed unmatched. V is TRBV7-9 and J is TRBJ2-3; 8 nucleotides match TRBD2. Sample: whole blood, taken at baseline. The origin of this receptor is an adult who was a healthcare worker with PCR-confirmed SARS-CoV-2 infection or an uninfected control (not recorded which). CDR3 sequence reads: CASSPGGADTQYF. The CDR3 region has the DNA TGTGCCAGCAGCCCGGGAGGGGCAGATACGCAGTATTTT.